Below, 30 T cell receptor beta chains from the same sample are listed, as sequenced in a study of cytomegalovirus exposure and HLA in healthy donors. PCR employed 60 Vbeta and 13 Jbeta primers. The protocol was immunoSEQ multiplex PCR, while the TCRdb copy is restricted to in-frame clones and leaves out a portion. Among approximately 52,000 clones listed, 65% to 80% were seen once. The specimen sequenced was PBMCs. The receptors here all came from a female donor in good health and CMV-seronegative.

V usage is TRBV2 and J usage is TRBJ1-5, with 10 bases fitting TRBD1. V shed 4 bases, J shed 2 bases, and the junction held 8 bases outside the gene matches. This CDR3 contains 17 residues. The germline V gene has CDR1 SNHLY and CDR2 FYNNEI. In nucleotides, the CDR3 is TGTGCCAGCAGTGGACAGGGGGCTTGGGTCGGCAATCAGCCCCAGCATTTT. It is translated as CASSGQGAWVGNQPQHF.

Comments on this clone: At one end the junction does not follow the germline gene, possibly because of a read error. The J gene is TRBJ1-1, the V gene TRBV7-9; no clear D gene. CDR1 SEHNR and CDR2 FQNEAQ come from the germline V gene (reference sequence). The length of the CDR3 is 13 residues. The CDR3 region has the DNA TGTTCCAGCAGCTCCCCCCCAAACACTGAAGCTTTCTTT. Translating gives CSSSSPPNTEAFF.

The J gene is TRBJ1-1, the V gene TRBV6-5; D is undetermined. V lost 4 bases, J lost 0 bases, and 3 bases lay in between. Germline CDR1 and CDR2: MNHEY and SVGAGI. The length of the CDR3 is 12 residues. The chain's CDR3 is CASSSVNTEAFF. The CDR3, as DNA: TGTGCCAGCAGTTCGGTGAACACTGAAGCTTTCTTT.

This clone was observed once. This sequence joins TRBV27 and TRBJ2-1; D gene unclear. CDR3 length: 13 residues. Germline CDR1 MNHEY, CDR2 SMNVEV (reference sequence). The V end was cut by 4 bases, the J end by 7 bases, with 11 bases between. The DNA of the CDR3 is TGTGCCAGCAGTTCCCAAGAGTCAAATGAGCAGTTCTTC. Encoded protein: CASSSQESNEQFF.

V is TRBV30 and J is TRBJ1-1; D remains unclear. The CDR3 consists of 12 residues. Per germline, CDR1 GTSNPN and CDR2 SVGIG (reference sequence). Trimming shortened V by 2 bases and J by 1 base, and 5 bases separated the two germline ends. CDR3 nucleotide sequence: TGTGCCTGGAGTAGGAGGAACACTGAAGCTTTCTTT. Encoded protein: CAWSRRNTEAFF.

This chain links TRBV5-4 with TRBJ1-1, with TRBD1 matching 8 bases. V shed 3 bases, J shed 4 bases, and the junction held 5 bases outside the gene matches. Germline-derived CDR1 and CDR2 are SGHNT and YYREEE (reference sequence). The CDR3 sequence is 14 residues long. DNA for the CDR3: TGTGCCAGCAGCTGGCAGGGGGCTGGCACTGAAGCTTTCTTT. The encoded protein is CASSWQGAGTEAFF.

The chain links TRBV5-5 to TRBJ2-3; 10 nucleotides agree with TRBD2. The CDR3 runs 17 residues. CDR1 and CDR2 from the germline V gene are SGHKS and YYEKEE (reference sequence). V trimming: 1 base; J trimming: 3 bases; junction bases outside the gene matches: 8. The CDR3 reads CASSLSTSGRVTDTQYF. The CDR3 nucleotides are TGTGCCAGCAGCTTGTCGACAAGCGGGAGGGTGACAGATACGCAGTATTTT.

Regarding this clone: The CDR3 end shows no conserved phenylalanine or tryptophan, and so a read error is likely. The V and J genes are TRBV7-9 and TRBJ1-1; the D gene is possibly TRBD1 (5 bases). The CDR3 loop spans 14 amino acids. Per germline, CDR1 SEHNR and CDR2 FQNEAQ (reference sequence). Between the trimmed V and J ends, which lost 1 base and 1 base, there was a span of 7 bases. CDR3 DNA: TGTGCCAGCAGCTTAGTGGGGCGGAACACTGAAGCTTTCCTT. It is translated as CASSLVGRNTEAFL.

The V call is TRBV29-1, the J call TRBJ2-1; D remains ambiguous. Trimming cost V 4 bases and J 4 bases, with 8 bases left between them. The CDR3 runs 12 residues. Germline-derived CDR1 and CDR2 are SQVTM and ANQGSEA. DNA of the CDR3: TGCAGCGTTGGAACTTCGTACAATGAGCAGTTCTTC. This codes for CSVGTSYNEQFF.

The count of this clone is one. This sequence joins TRBV28 and TRBJ1-2; 10 bases align to TRBD1. The CDR3 is 13 amino acids. CDR1 is MDHEN, CDR2 SYDVKM, per germline. Germline trimming cut 7 bases from V and 7 bases from J; bases unmatched to any gene: 6. The CDR3 DNA reads as TGTGCCAGCACCGGGGGACAGGGGCCTGGCTACACCTTC. This encodes CASTGGQGPGYTF.

The V and J genes are TRBV28 and TRBJ1-4; 8 positions match TRBD1. Germline CDR1 reads MDHEN; CDR2 reads SYDVKM. This CDR3 is 16 amino acids long. The CDR3 is CAHAADRAPTNEKLFF. DNA for the CDR3: TGTGCTCACGCCGCGGACAGGGCTCCAACTAATGAAAAACTGTTTTTT. Combining the CDR3 with reference TRBV28 and TRBJ1-4 gives the whole variable domain DVKVTQSSRYLVKRTGEKVFLECVQDMDHENMFWYRQDPGLGLRLIYFSYDVKMKEKGDIPEGYSVSREKKERFSLILESASTNQTSMYLCAHAADRAPTNEKLFFGSGTQLSVL.

CDR3 protein: CASRLGLASEQYF. The CDR3 DNA reads TGTGCCAGCAGATTGGGACTAGCCTCCGAGCAGTACTTC. The J gene is TRBJ2-7, the V gene TRBV7-2; 9 bases line up with TRBD2. The V gene's germline CDR1 is SGHTA and CDR2 FQGNSA. The CDR3 totals 13 residues. J gave up 6 bases and V 6 bases, and 6 bases lay outside the gene matches.

This rearrangement joins TRBV9 to TRBJ1-4; a weak D match, TRBD1 (5 bases). The CDR3 has 15 amino acids. Per the germline V gene, CDR1 is SGDLS and CDR2 is YYNGEE. The V end was cut by 2 bases, the J end by 0 bases, with 8 bases between. CDR3 sequence: CASSVGTSTNEKLFF. In nucleotides, the CDR3 is TGTGCCAGCAGCGTCGGGACTTCAACTAATGAAAAACTGTTTTTT.

This clone was picked up one time. The gene calls are TRBV27 and TRBJ2-1, with no clear D. Per germline, CDR1 MNHEY and CDR2 SMNVEV (reference sequence). V lost 2 bases to trimming and J lost 8 bases, with 7 bases between them. The CDR3 has 12 amino acids. CDR3 bases: TGTGCCAGCAGTTTACCTACGTATGAGCAGTTCTTC. Residues: CASSLPTYEQFF.

In this sample, this clone turned up once. The junction and the germline gene differ at one end; a read error may be behind it. The chain joins TRBV7-7 to TRBJ2-2; 14 bases align to TRBD2. There are 14 residues in the CDR3. Looked up from germline, CDR1 is SSHAT and CDR2 is FNYEAQ (reference sequence). The CDR3 DNA is TGTGTCAGCGGGACTAGCGGGAGTTCCGGGGAGCTGTTTTTT. As protein: CVSGTSGSSGELFF.

V is TRBV20-1 and J is TRBJ2-5; D not resolved. V was pared by 8 bases and J by 2 bases, with 9 bases between. Germline V lookup: CDR1 DFQATT, CDR2 SNEGSKA (reference sequence). The CDR3 is 11 residues long. The CDR3 loop reads CSTRYQETQYF. In nucleotides, the CDR3 is TGCAGTACGAGATATCAAGAGACCCAGTACTTC.

The J gene is TRBJ1-5, the V gene TRBV2; TRBD1 might be the D (5 bases). In germline, CDR1 is SNHLY, CDR2 FYNNEI. The V end was cut by 4 bases, the J end by 2 bases, with 12 bases between. This CDR3 region has 15 residues. The chain's CDR3 is CASSGGGLGNQPQHF. The CDR3 DNA reads as TGTGCCAGCAGTGGGGGGGGACTGGGCAATCAGCCCCAGCATTTT.

The CDR3 DNA reads TGTGCCATTAGGGGATTTAGCACAGATACGCAGTATTTT. Residues: CAIRGFSTDTQYF. The genes are TRBV10-3 and TRBJ2-3; possibly TRBD1 for D (5 bases). V was trimmed by 9 bases and J by 0 bases, leaving 10 bases between them. Germline V lookup: CDR1 ENHRY, CDR2 SYGVKD. The CDR3 is made up of 13 amino acids.

This chain uses TRBV7-9 with TRBJ2-1, with 11 bases lining up with TRBD2. Germline V lookup: CDR1 SEHNR, CDR2 FQNEAQ (reference sequence). The J segment lost 6 bases and the V segment lost 1 base, leaving 2 bases of the junction unmatched. The CDR3 is 15 amino acids. CDR3 DNA sequence: TGTGCCAGCAGCTTAGTACTAGCGGGAGCCAATGAGCAGTTCTTC. Protein product: CASSLVLAGANEQFF.

The V and J genes are TRBV13 and TRBJ1-1, with a weak D call TRBD1 (5 bases). CDR3 length equals 15 residues. Germline V gives CDR1 PRHDT, CDR2 FYEKMQ (reference sequence). Between the trimmed V and J ends, which lost 1 base and 1 base, there was a span of 10 bases. CDR3 amino acids: CASSLVRGKNTEAFF. The CDR3 DNA reads as TGTGCCAGCAGCTTAGTTAGGGGTAAGAACACTGAAGCTTTCTTT.

The chain uses TRBV7-2 and TRBJ1-1; 11 nucleotides match TRBD1. The junction had 3 bases not matched to a gene; V was cut back by 5 bases and J by 4 bases. Per germline, CDR1 SGHTA and CDR2 FQGNSA. The CDR3 contains 14 residues. The CDR3 region is CASSRDRGFTEAFF. The DNA for the CDR3 is TGTGCCAGCAGCCGGGACAGGGGGTTCACTGAAGCTTTCTTT.

The chain is built from TRBV19 and TRBJ1-4, with 7 bases identical to TRBD1. This CDR3 contains 13 residues. Trimming took 11 bases from V and 4 from J; bases not matched to a gene: 7. In germline, CDR1 is LNHDA, CDR2 SQIVND (reference sequence). In DNA, the CDR3 is TGTGCCTCCCGGGACAGCCTTAATGAAAAACTGTTTTTT. Protein product: CASRDSLNEKLFF.

The gene calls are TRBV11-1 and TRBJ1-1; possibly TRBD1 for D (5 bases). Trimming pared 3 bases from V and 1 base from J, leaving 9 bases between. Germline loops: CDR1 SGHAT, CDR2 FQDESV (reference sequence). The CDR3 has 14 amino acids. CDR3: CASSFLQGNTEAFF. CDR3 DNA sequence: TGTGCCAGCAGCTTCCTGCAGGGGAACACTGAAGCTTTCTTT.

CDR3 in amino acids: CASRPPGLAGGQEYF. Written as DNA, the CDR3 is TGTGCCAGCAGACCCCCGGGACTAGCGGGGGGGCAGGAGTATTTT. This chain uses TRBV6-5 with TRBJ2-3; 16 bases map to TRBD2. This CDR3 has 15 amino acids. Germline values: CDR1 MNHEY, CDR2 SVGAGI. V shed 6 bases, J shed 13 bases, and the junction held 10 bases outside the gene matches.

To note about this clone: One end of the junction fails to match germline, which may point to a read error. Other DNA variants within this sample encode the same CDR3. This chain connects TRBV6-4 to TRBJ2-2; the match to TRBD1 covers 10 bases. Germline V CDR1 and CDR2: MRHNA, SNTAGT. The CDR3 has 15 amino acids. The chain's CDR3 is CASSPGTGDGGELFF. CDR3 in DNA: TGTGCCAGCAGCCCCGGGACAGGGGACGGCGGGGAGTTGTTTTTT.

Comments on this clone: In the same sample, other DNA sequences code for this CDR3. The chain combines TRBV7-9 with TRBJ2-3; 8 bases map to TRBD1. Trimming removed 2 bases from V and 2 bases from J; junction bases left unmatched: 3. The CDR3 loop spans 15 amino acids. Germline assignment: CDR1 SEHNR and CDR2 FQNEAQ (reference sequence). The CDR3 bases are TGTGCCAGCAGCTTACGGACAGGGACCACAGATACGCAGTATTTT. It is translated as CASSLRTGTTDTQYF.

A word on this clone: Sequence at one end of the junction differs from germline and may be a read error. Additional DNA sequences in this sample encode the identical CDR3. The chain links TRBV6-7 to TRBJ2-5, with D hard to call. TRBV6-7 is assigned to the ORF class and has an uncertain function. The CDR3 loop spans 16 amino acids. The CDR3 loop is CASSYSSPRVRETQYF. In DNA, the CDR3 is TGTGCCAGCAGCTACTCCTCACCCCGGGTACGGGAGACCCAGTACTTC.

V usage is TRBV7-9 and J usage is TRBJ1-5; 10 bases are shared with TRBD1. CDR3 length equals 14 residues. V gave up 5 bases and J gave up 9 bases; unmatched junction bases: 7. Germline assignment: CDR1 SEHNR and CDR2 FQNEAQ (reference sequence). The CDR3 reads CASSPGQGITPQHF. CDR3 bases: TGTGCCAGCAGCCCGGGACAGGGGATTACGCCCCAGCATTTT.

This chain links TRBV5-1 with TRBJ2-3; 7 nucleotides match TRBD2. The V gene's germline CDR1 is SGHRS and CDR2 YFSETQ. The ends lost 3 bases at V and 6 bases at J; junction bases unmatched: 7. This CDR3 comprises 14 residues. In DNA form, the CDR3 reads TGCGCCAGCAGCTCCCGGGAGGCTTATGATACGCAGTATTTT. This gives the protein CASSSREAYDTQYF.

The CDR3 DNA follows: TGTGCCATCAGTGATGGACAGTCTAATCAGCCCCAGCATTTT. It codes for CAISDGQSNQPQHF. The chain is built from TRBV10-3 and TRBJ1-5, with D perhaps matching TRBD1 (6 bases). The CDR3 spans 14 residues. Germline lookup yields CDR1 ENHRY and CDR2 SYGVKD. V shed 3 bases and J shed 4 bases, with 10 bases lying between them.